Below, one T cell receptor beta chain is given with its context. Here immunoSEQ multiplex PCR was the method, and the copy in TCRdb shows in-frame clones only, minus some. The data hold over 130,000 clones, with 84% observed a single time. Unmatched junction bases numbered 10, after V lost 1 base and J lost 6 bases. Per the germline V gene, CDR1 is SGHTA and CDR2 is FQGNSA. The CDR3 runs 16 residues. This sample was taken from a study of blood T cell repertoires in COVID-19. Study in general: Specimens from acute and convalescent COVID-19 originated in the United States, Italy and Spain.

This clonotype was obtained from a man in his fifties or sixties in a cohort exposed to, infected with or recovered from COVID-19 (not recorded which). This chain joins TRBV7-2 and TRBJ1-2, with TRBD1 matching over 8 bases. The sample consisted of PBMCs or T cells enriched from blood (not recorded which). The CDR3 bases are TGTGCCAGCAGCTTAGGTCCGAGACAGGGGTCCGATGGCTACACCTTC. It yields the protein CASSLGPRQGSDGYTF.